This T cell receptor (beta chain) was profiled in a study of Ad26.COV2.S vaccination and SARS-CoV-2 variants. Per the germline V gene, CDR1 is LNHDA and CDR2 is SQIVND (reference sequence). Trimming pared 6 bases from V and 1 base from J, leaving 15 bases between. The CDR3 spans 15 residues. Assay used: immunoSEQ multiplex PCR; TCRdb lists only in-frame clones, some missing. The repertoire holds about 480,000 clones, roughly 89% seen once, with roughly 13% in the top ten. Concerning this clone: Its specificity is not known.

Treatment noted: 15 to 20 received Ad26.COV2.S at low or high dose, single or two shots; about 5 received placebo; per-sample allocation not given. The study sampled participants on day 63 after the first vaccine or placebo injection. This Boston cohort included adults aged 18-55 years. Study conclusions and caveats: Relative to placebo recipients, vaccine recipients exhibited elevated spike-specific TCR breadth. Vaccinees reportedly had broad spike-specific CD8+ and CD4+ T cell responses.

This receptor was taken from a person between 18 and 65 years old who received the Ad26.COV2.S COVID-19 vaccine or a placebo. Specimen: peripheral blood, collected in a trial of Ad26.COV2.S vaccine versus placebo. The chain has TRBV19 and TRBJ1-2; D gene unclear. The CDR3 reads CASSPNRQFNYGYTF. The DNA of the CDR3 is TGTGCCAGTAGCCCAAATCGTCAGTTTAACTATGGCTACACCTTC.